The 9 T cell receptor beta chains given below trace back to one sample, sequenced in a study of T cells in Graves' hyperthyroidism and ophthalmopathy. The TCR beta CDR3 regions underwent amplification using RNA transcripts as the source. First-round RT-PCR targeting the TCR CDR3 was performed with the HTBI primer set. TCRdb called the multiplex PCR reads again in MiXCR, with one record for every CDR3 protein. The data hold about 510,000 distinct CDR3 sequences, with approximately 48% observed a single time. Source material: peripheral blood or thyroid tissue (not recorded which). The receptors were sampled from an adult woman with Graves' disease, either hyperthyroidism or ophthalmopathy (not recorded which).

The table lists this clonotype with many counts. The chain carries TRBV7-9 and TRBJ1-1; D is possibly TRBD1 (6 bases). Trimming left V 1 base short and J 5 bases short, with 11 bases between. CDR1 and CDR2 from the germline V gene are SEHNR and FQNEAQ (reference sequence). The CDR3 consists of 14 residues. This CDR3 is CASSLGQGWTEAFF. In nucleotides, the CDR3 is TGTGCCAGCAGCTTAGGGCAGGGGTGGACTGAAGCTTTCTTT.

This clonotype came up many times. For the CDR3, the DNA is TGTGCCAGCAGAACAGGGGGCGGTTATGGCTACACCTTC. This translates into CASRTGGGYGYTF. The rearrangement links TRBV6-6 to TRBJ1-2, with TRBD1 matching 9 bases. V shed 6 bases and J 5 bases; nucleotides not matched to a gene: 4. From germline, CDR1 is MNHNY and CDR2 SVGAGI (reference sequence). The length of the CDR3 is 13 residues.

V gene TRBV7-2 combines with J gene TRBJ1-5, with a tentative D call TRBD1 (5 bases). Germline V gives CDR1 SGHTA, CDR2 FQGNSA. This CDR3 has 16 residues. V was pared by 10 bases and J by 2 bases, with 21 bases between. This chain's CDR3 is CATILGRGLGNQPQHF. CDR3 DNA sequence: TGTGCCACGATACTGGGAAGGGGTTTGGGCAATCAGCCCCAGCATTTT.

This chain connects TRBV7-8 to TRBJ2-6, with D perhaps TRBD1 (7 bases). Germline V gene sequence: CDR1 SGHVS, CDR2 FQNEAQ. Trimming left V 8 bases short and J 9 bases short, with 20 bases between. This CDR3 region has 15 residues. As DNA, the CDR3 is TGTGCCAGCGGAGAGGGGGCGCGGGGAGGCAACGTCCTGACTTTC. Residues: CASGEGARGGNVLTF.

This clonotype was recorded many times. The chain combines TRBV4-3 with TRBJ2-7; no definite D call. The ends were cut back, 6 bases at V and 0 bases at J, with 12 bases in the middle. CDR1 is LGHNA and CDR2 is YSLEER in the germline V gene. The CDR3 loop spans 14 amino acids. The CDR3 is CASSQASFSYEQYF. CDR3 in DNA: TGCGCCAGCAGTCAGGCCTCCTTCTCCTACGAGCAGTACTTC.

This clonotype was observed many times. The genes are TRBV12-3 or TRBV12-4 and TRBJ2-7, with D perhaps given as TRBD1 or TRBD2 (5 bases each). The CDR3 consists of 15 residues. Trimming pared 6 bases from V and 2 bases from J, leaving 17 bases between. The CDR3 region is CASRNGRRGAYEQYF. CDR3 nucleotides: TGTGCCAGCAGAAACGGACGGCGAGGGGCCTACGAGCAGTACTTC.

The sample holds a few counts of this clonotype. The V and J genes are TRBV15 and TRBJ1-1; no clear D. Germline V gene data show CDR1 as LNHNV and CDR2 as YYDKDF (reference sequence). Trimming took 1 base from V and 4 from J, leaving 4 bases between them. The CDR3 totals 12 residues. The CDR3 DNA reads TGTGCCACCAGCAGAGTCCCCACTGAAGCTTTCTTT. Its protein is CATSRVPTEAFF.

Comment on this clonotype: This CDR3 fails to terminate in the conserved phenylalanine or tryptophan, so it likely reflects a read error. The DNA is omitted, as the CDR3 cannot be located on it reliably, and the CDR3 follows TCRdb's listing. This CDR3 reads CASSLEDGLDY. The chain uses TRBV7-2 and TRBJ1-4. Per the germline V gene, CDR1 is SGHTA and CDR2 is FQGNSA. The CDR3 spans 11 amino acids, including both terminal residues.

J is TRBJ1-5 and V is TRBV7-4; no clear D gene. V dropped 5 bases and J dropped 4 bases, with 18 bases sitting between them. The CDR3 is 16 amino acids. Germline CDR1 and CDR2: SGHVT and SQSDAQ. DNA of the CDR3: TGTGCCAGCAGCCTCACCCTGGTGTATAAAAATCAGCCCCAGCATTTT. Its translation: CASSLTLVYKNQPQHF. The full variable domain, its missing parts supplied by reference TRBV7-4 and TRBJ1-5, is GAGVSQSPRYKVAKRGRDVALRCDSISGHVTLYWYRQTLGQGSEVLTYSQSDAQRDKSGRPSGRFSAERPERSVSTLKIQRTEQGDSAVYLCASSLTLVYKNQPQHFGDGTRLSIL.